The rows below give T cell receptor beta chains drawn from one sample of a study of OX40 agonist ivuxolimab in advanced cancers. Repertoires were generated with immunoSEQ multiplex PCR, while TCRdb's copy carries only in-frame clones and drops some. The table includes approximately 77,000 clones, approximately 80% detected once. The material sequenced was CD4+ or CD8+ T cells sorted from blood, taken in a trial of the OX40 agonist ivuxolimab. These receptors were collected from an adult with an advanced solid tumor such as melanoma, head and neck, liver or kidney cancer. Both conserved end residues are part of each CDR3. D genes are given only for firm matches. Where a row states a size, it is once, few, many or the class of an expanded clone; other rows omit it.

TRBJ1-1,15,NA,NA,TRBV11-2,CASSLGRNSVTEAFF,TGTGCCAGCAGCTTAGGACGTAACAGCGTCACTGAAGCTTTCTTT
TRBJ2-2,12,NA,NA,TRBV25-1,CASRGYTGELFF,TGTGCCAGCAGAGGTTACACCGGGGAGCTGTTTTTT
TRBJ2-7,15,NA,NA,TRBV27,CASSFDSRFDYEQYF,TGTGCCAGCAGTTTTGACAGTAGGTTCGACTACGAGCAGTACTTC
TRBJ2-1,17,NA,NA,TRBV7-3,CASSSTGTPSLYNEQFF,TGTGCCAGCAGCTCGACCGGGACTCCTAGTTTGTACAATGAGCAGTTCTTC
TRBJ2-2,16,few,TRBD2,TRBV2,CASRRLAGRNTGELFF,TGTGCCAGCCGGAGACTAGCGGGGAGAAACACCGGGGAGCTGTTTTTT
TRBJ2-3,14,few,TRBD1,TRBV5-5,CATGQGKSTDTQYF,TGTGCCACCGGACAGGGGAAAAGCACAGATACGCAGTATTTT
TRBJ1-1,13,NA,TRBD1,TRBV18,CASSTGTDTEAFF,TGTGCCAGCTCAACCGGGACAGACACTGAAGCTTTCTTT
TRBJ2-5,14,NA,NA,TRBV29-1,CSVEDRTYQETQYF,TGCAGCGTTGAAGACCGGACATATCAAGAGACCCAGTACTTC
TRBJ2-5,14,NA,TRBD1,TRBV5-1,CASSKGAAVETQYF,TGCGCCAGCAGCAAGGGGGCCGCCGTTGAGACCCAGTACTTC
TRBJ1-2,15,NA,NA,TRBV5-4,CASSLVGQGVEGYTF,TGTGCCAGCAGCTTGGTCGGGCAGGGAGTTGAAGGCTACACCTTC
TRBJ1-2,15,NA,TRBD1,TRBV6-4,CASRPDRGPFYGYTF,TGTGCCAGCAGGCCAGACAGGGGCCCTTTTTATGGCTACACCTTC
TRBJ1-5,13,NA,NA,TRBV7-3,CASSLTSNQPQHF,TGTGCCAGCAGCTTAACGAGCAATCAGCCCCAGCATTTT
TRBJ1-2,13,NA,NA,TRBV7-9,CASSLDNTYGYTF,TGTGCCAGCAGCTTAGACAACACCTATGGCTACACCTTC
TRBJ2-3,17,NA,TRBD2,TRBV5-4,CASSFKTSGGAADTQYF,TGTGCCAGCAGCTTTAAGACTAGCGGGGGGGCAGCAGATACGCAGTATTTT
TRBJ1-4,15,NA,TRBD1,TRBV6-5,CASRDRGGGNEKLFF,TGTGCCAGCAGGGACAGGGGTGGGGGAAATGAAAAACTGTTTTTT
TRBJ2-2,11,NA,NA,TRBV28,CASRGARELFF,TGTGCCAGCAGGGGCGCTAGGGAGCTGTTTTTT
TRBJ2-2,14,NA,TRBD2,TRBV4-2,CASSQASGVGELFF,TGTGCCAGCAGCCAGGCTAGCGGGGTGGGGGAGCTGTTTTTT
TRBJ2-3,11,NA,NA,TRBV30,CAWTGTDTQYF,TGTGCCTGGACCGGCACAGATACGCAGTATTTT
TRBJ2-5,15,once,NA,TRBV10-2,CASSDPGNSQETQYF,TGCGCCAGCAGTGATCCCGGGAACAGCCAAGAGACCCAGTACTTC
TRBJ2-3,13,NA,NA,TRBV5-4,CASSPGGSDTQYF,TGTGCCAGCAGCCCGGGGGGCTCAGATACGCAGTATTTT
TRBJ2-7,13,NA,NA,TRBV18,CASSLAVTYEQYF,TGTGCCAGCTCATTGGCAGTAACCTACGAGCAGTACTTC
TRBJ2-5,14,NA,TRBD1,TRBV9,CASSEGQTYETQYF,TGTGCCAGCAGCGAGGGACAGACGTACGAGACCCAGTACTTC
TRBJ1-5,13,NA,NA,TRBV4-3,CASSQDEGQPQHF,TGCGCCAGCAGCCAAGATGAGGGTCAGCCCCAGCATTTT
TRBJ2-7,15,NA,TRBD2,TRBV7-2,CASSLLGLAGVEQYF,TGTGCCAGCAGCTTACTGGGACTAGCGGGGGTCGAGCAGTACTTC